This T cell receptor beta chain was captured by sequencing in a study of blood T cells in healthy people across ages. Whole-study context: Through template switching, about one barcoded beta molecule was captured per two T cells, as measured in model experiments.

General study points: More naive CD4+ cells and higher diversity were found in long-lived than in aged donors.

CDR3 length: 20 amino acids. The ends lost 6 bases at V and 1 base at J; junction bases unmatched: 16. Germline CDR1 and CDR2: SNHLY and FYNNEI. The authors ran a second PCR of roughly 6 to 12 cycles using a sample-barcoded 5' primer and a J-beta primer mix. Each cDNA molecule was tagged by a template-switch adaptor with 12 random nucleotides. One entry per CDR3 protein, called by TCRdb with MiXCR from the 5' RACE reads. This sample has about 1.6 million distinct CDR3 sequences; 30% to 35% occur once, and the top ten carry approximately 10%. This clonotype was counted a few times. The antigen remains undetermined.

The TCR comes from a woman aged 30 to 39 in good health. Sequenced input: blood. This chain links TRBV2 with TRBJ2-1, with 12 bases matching TRBD2. The CDR3 coding sequence is TGTGCCAGCAGAAGGGAGACTAGCGGGGGAGCCCGGGGGTCCTACAATGAGCAGTTCTTC. It codes for CASRRETSGGARGSYNEQFF.